The present entry profiles one T cell receptor (beta chain) with its context. The target of this receptor is not known. No base quality values were provided; no much bigger clone lies one nucleotide off. These data come from a study of Ad26.COV2.S vaccination and SARS-CoV-2 variants (dated by TCRdb to the early 2020s). Study-wide context: Sequencing of the TCRbeta repertoire served to evaluate the specificity and breadth of SARS-CoV-2-reactive T cell receptors following Ad26.COV2.S vaccination. The TCR-sequenced set comprised approximately 30 samples: approximately 19 Ad26.COV2.S vaccine recipients, 5 placebo recipients and 8 SARS-CoV-2 convalescent individuals.

The germline V gene (reference sequence) sets CDR1 to LGHDT and CDR2 to YNNKEL. Cut back by 5 bases and 3 bases, the V and J ends lie 11 bases apart. The CDR3 sequence holds 14 residues, the cysteine and phenylalanine included. Solely the CDR3 DNA is kept, with 42 bases framed from the first base. TCRbeta CDR3 regions were sequenced with the immunoSEQ Assay. After extraction, genomic DNA underwent amplification by bias-controlled multiplex PCR, followed by high-throughput sequencing. In the source study's methods: To quantify the absolute abundance of every unique TCRbeta CDR3 region, sequences were collapsed and filtered. Usable DNA was measured by amplifying reference genes present in all nucleated cells, and TCRbeta template counts were normalized to that usable DNA to estimate T cell fraction. Repertoire TCRs were annotated as SARS-CoV-2-specific by exact matching of V gene, CDR3 amino acid sequence and J gene to a known reactive TCR set. The reference SARS-CoV-2 TCR set was derived from MIRA and filtered for enrichment in COVID-19-positive ImmuneCODE repertoires, a step that removed public or cross-reactive TCRs. Using the MIRA antigens, annotated TCRs were further analysed by specific ORF or by position within an ORF. Breadth was defined as annotated unique rearrangements over total unique productive rearrangements; depth was the summed frequency of those rearrangements. Group comparisons of TCR breadth used two-sided Wilcoxon rank-sum tests. The table was pulled from immuneACCESS by TCRdb, which kept in-frame rearrangements only. Such tables lose some clones; where checked, under half of the loss comes from unresolved V genes, and the rest has no known cause. D and trimming were read from the DNA, whereas the V and J calls and clone size are those reported in that table. The sample table records 75,000 to 100,000 clones; less than 85% of these occur just once. The ten largest clonotypes hold approximately 15% of the sample.

This specimen's time point label, per the study, means: individuals recovered from natural SARS-CoV-2 infection. Summary of the overall study and its limitations: After vaccination, spike-specific CD8+ and CD4+ T cell responses were reported to show substantial breadth. Spike-specific TCR breadth was higher in Ad26.COV2.S recipients than in placebo recipients (P = 0.0014). Comparable non-spike TCR breadth was observed between vaccine and placebo recipients, consistent with only spike being contained in the vaccine. The authors noted that the TCR breadth and depth analyses may have underestimated total T cell responses.

The receptor chain draws on TRBV3-1 (or the pseudogene TRBV3-2) and TRBJ2-1, with the D gene too uncertain to name. This receptor was obtained from a human donor who had recovered from COVID-19. The sample here was peripheral blood, taken after recovery from COVID-19. In nucleotide form, the sequence is TGTGCCAGCAGCGACTCGGCTAGCTACAATGAGCAGTTCTTC. This translates into CASSDSASYNEQFF.